This TCR beta chain was documented in a study of T cell responses to AZD1222 COVID-19 vaccine (dated by TCRdb to 2020 to 2023). Turning to the overall study: TCR sequencing was performed for roughly 240 trial participants, of whom roughly 200 were given two doses of AZD1222 and some 26 were given two doses of MenACWY control vaccine. Enrollment into the trials was organized by age into subgroups of 18-55, 56-69 and 70-plus years, and those subgroups contained roughly 150, 30 and 60 TCR-sequenced participants, respectively. General findings and caveats noted by the study authors: A significant rise in spike-specific TCR breadth and depth was observed after two AZD1222 doses relative to day 0 and relative to MenACWY recipients. The whole spike protein was spanned by vaccine-associated CD4 TCRs, and dominant responses were seen in regions 160-218 and 743-854. Conclusions about previously exposed vaccinees are limited, since just a handful of AZD1222 recipients were seropositive for SARS-CoV-2 at baseline. Participants were mostly white British and included more females than males, and it was suggested by the authors that clonal diversity may have been underestimated. Because no day 14 peak-response samples were available, repertoires were characterized only after the peak T cell response. Nearly half of unique spike-specific TCRs reportedly recognized epitopes outside regions mutated in the B.1.351 and B.1.1.7 variants. In the small 56-69-year group, the increase in depth fell short of significance, most likely because of low power.

The CDR3 regions of human TCRbeta chains were analyzed by immunosequencing. The authors processed their data as follows. Repertoire TCRs were checked for matches against a reference library of SARS-CoV-2-specific TCRs that had been generated using the MIRA antigen-specificity platform. Breadth was defined as the fraction of unique TCRs that were SARS-CoV-2-associated. Depth was defined as the fraction of total T cells that were SARS-CoV-2-associated. Using the MIRA data, each spike-specific TCR was assigned both to the spike region to which the TCR was reactive and to a CD4 or CD8 class. Log10-transformed breadth and depth values were compared by one-way ANOVA with Sidak's multiple comparisons tests. TCRdb obtained this table from immuneACCESS and retained in-frame rearrangements with V and J assigned. These tables miss some clones; where compared with another copy, unresolved V genes account for less than half of the shortfall, and the remainder is unexplained. V, J and clone size were drawn from that table, and D and trimming were deduced from the DNA. The sample contains some 200,000 clones, roughly nine tenths of them found a single time. The ten most abundant clones make up approximately 3.4% of the sample.

The cysteine opens and the phenylalanine closes a CDR3 of 13 amino acids. Kept here is only the CDR3 DNA, which spans 39 bases and is read in frame from base 1. V and J lose 9 bases and 0 bases, and a span of 11 bases separates them. CDR1 and CDR2, looked up from the germline V gene (reference sequence), are LNHDA and SQIVND. This clone is a singleton in its sample. Its antigen is unknown. No much larger clone exists at a distance of one base, and base qualities are not known. Sample time point, as interpreted from the label and publication: about 28 days (+/-7) after the second vaccine dose. AZD1222 recipients whose second dose came at about 4 weeks and those whose second dose came at about 12 weeks were combined into one group, since spike-specific TCR depth and breadth did not differ between the two schedules. Samples from vaccinated people were obtained from the UK trials COV001 and COV002, which included a single-blind randomized controlled phase 2/3 trial of AZD1222 (ChAdOx1 nCoV-19) in healthy adults. Trial participant PBMC samples were collected at day 0 and day 28 after the second dose for TCRbeta chain sequencing.

The TCR sequence derives from an adult who received the AZD1222 COVID-19 vaccine. The material sequenced was peripheral blood, taken 28 days after the second AZD1222 dose. The rearrangement joined TRBV19 to TRBJ1-1; the D gene lacks a confident call. The CDR3 amino acid sequence is: CASRVSMNTEAFF. At the DNA level, the sequence is TGTGCCAGCCGCGTAAGTATGAACACTGAAGCTTTCTTT.